The 24 T cell receptor beta chains in this list originate from one sample, sequenced in a study of OX40 agonist ivuxolimab in advanced cancers. Receptor amplification or capture employed the immunoSEQ multiplex PCR assay. Not all clones reach the TCRdb copy of this immuneACCESS table, which keeps in-frame sequences only. Checked studies attribute under half of the gap to unresolved V genes and leave the rest unexplained. The sample has around 30,000 clones on record, roughly nine tenths of them singletons. Just under 9.5% of the sample is in the top ten clones. This specimen consisted of CD4+ or CD8+ T cells sorted from blood, obtained in a trial of the OX40 agonist ivuxolimab. Receptors originate from an adult with an advanced solid tumor such as melanoma, head and neck, liver or kidney cancer.

The chain uses TRBV6-1 and TRBJ1-6, with unresolved D. V lost 2 bases and J 5 bases, leaving 10 bases between the germline ends. CDR3 length equals 15 residues. In germline, CDR1 is MNHNS, CDR2 SASEGT. The CDR3 nucleotides read TGTGCCAGCAGTGAAATAAACAGCAATAATTCACCCCTCCACTTT. Its protein is CASSEINSNNSPLHF.

The rearrangement joins TRBV27 to TRBJ2-7, with 7 bases that match TRBD1. The V and J ends lost 5 bases and 6 bases, in that order; junction bases with no gene match: 10. Germline lookup yields CDR1 MNHEY and CDR2 SMNVEV (reference sequence). This CDR3 contains 14 residues. The CDR3 is CASSLRQGTGEQYF. CDR3 bases: TGTGCCAGCAGTCTAAGACAGGGAACGGGCGAGCAGTACTTC.

The CDR3 DNA follows: TGTGCCAGCAGCTTAGGACAGGGTGCAACTAATGAAAAACTGTTTTTT. The encoded protein is CASSLGQGATNEKLFF. The chain carries TRBV7-9 and TRBJ1-4; 7 bases are a match to TRBD1. The CDR3 sequence is 16 residues long. The V gene end was trimmed by 1 base and the J gene end by 0 bases; junction bases not matched to a gene: 2. Germline lookup yields CDR1 SEHNR and CDR2 FQNEAQ (reference sequence).

The chain joins TRBV19 to TRBJ1-1, with D unclear. The CDR3 consists of 13 residues. The ends were cut back, 5 bases at V and 2 bases at J, with 9 bases in the middle. CDR1 and CDR2 from the germline V gene are LNHDA and SQIVND (reference sequence). The CDR3 bases are TGTGCCAGTAGTGTCGGGTCCAACACTGAAGCTTTCTTT. It yields the protein CASSVGSNTEAFF.

The rearrangement uses TRBV6-5 and TRBJ1-5; TRBD1 might be the D (6 bases). Deletions cut 0 bases from V and 8 bases from J, with 14 bases between. The CDR3 contains 15 residues. CDR1 MNHEY and CDR2 SVGAGI come from the germline V gene. DNA of the CDR3: TGTGCCAGCAGTTACTCGAGGGGGGCGTCGGAGCCCCAGCATTTT. Its translation is CASSYSRGASEPQHF.

V gene TRBV27 combines with J gene TRBJ2-1; the match to TRBD1 covers 9 bases. From germline, CDR1 is MNHEY and CDR2 SMNVEV (reference sequence). Germline trimming cut 4 bases from V and 6 bases from J; bases unmatched to any gene: 10. The CDR3 extends over 16 amino acids. DNA for the CDR3: TGTGCCAGCAGTTCCCTCCCGGGACAGGGTACCAATGAGCAGTTCTTC. Amino acids: CASSSLPGQGTNEQFF.

The rearrangement uses TRBV27 and TRBJ2-1; D unclear. Germline-derived CDR1 and CDR2 are MNHEY and SMNVEV (reference sequence). This CDR3 spans 11 amino acids. Trimming removed 5 bases at V and 4 bases at J, with 3 bases between. CDR3 bases: TGTGCCAGCAGTACTTACAATGAGCAGTTCTTC. It yields the protein CASSTYNEQFF.

This chain links TRBV7-6 with TRBJ2-7; D is possibly TRBD1 (5 bases). Looked up from germline, CDR1 is SGHVS and CDR2 is FNYEAQ. The CDR3 totals 14 residues. The germline V and J ends were trimmed by 5 bases and 3 bases, with 14 bases remaining between them. The CDR3 is CASSLGVGIYEQYF. Written as DNA, the CDR3 is TGTGCCAGCAGCCTAGGGGTGGGGATCTACGAGCAGTACTTC.

CDR3 sequence reads: CASSLAQQGTDTEAFF. The DNA of the CDR3 is TGTGCCAGCAGCTTAGCTCAACAGGGAACGGACACTGAAGCTTTCTTT. V gene TRBV7-7 combines with J gene TRBJ1-1; TRBD1 might be the D (6 bases). The length of the CDR3 is 16 residues. Deletions cut 0 bases from V and 3 bases from J, with 14 bases between. Germline CDR1 reads SSHAT; CDR2 reads FNYEAQ (reference sequence).

In this sample, this clone turned up once. The gene calls are TRBV6-6 and TRBJ2-3, with TRBD2 matching 7 bases. This CDR3 region has 15 residues. CDR1 is MNHNY, CDR2 SVGAGI, per germline (reference sequence). Losses at the gene ends were 6 bases for V and 5 bases for J; bases not matched to a gene: 11. CDR3 amino acids: CASSPTRGEGDTQYF. DNA of the CDR3: TGTGCCAGCAGCCCCACGAGAGGGGAGGGAGATACGCAGTATTTT.

This clone appeared a few times. The chain combines TRBV9 with TRBJ1-1; no clear D. The CDR3 totals 14 residues. Germline loops: CDR1 SGDLS, CDR2 YYNGEE. Trimming took 0 bases from V and 1 from J, leaving 7 bases between them. CDR3: CASSVGGENTEAFF. The CDR3 bases are TGTGCCAGCAGCGTAGGGGGTGAGAACACTGAAGCTTTCTTT.

This clone was detected only once. This chain connects TRBV6-4 to TRBJ2-1; 8 nucleotides agree with TRBD2. Trimming removed 0 bases from V and 4 bases from J; junction bases left unmatched: 2. The germline V gene has CDR1 MRHNA and CDR2 SNTAGT. This CDR3 is 15 amino acids long. The CDR3 DNA sequence: TGTGCCAGCAGTGACTCAGCGGGGGATTACAATGAGCAGTTCTTC. Translation gives CASSDSAGDYNEQFF.

The V call is TRBV29-1, the J call TRBJ1-1, with D perhaps TRBD1 (5 bases). The germline V gene has CDR1 SQVTM and CDR2 ANQGSEA. Trimming pared 6 bases from V and 7 bases from J, leaving 9 bases between. CDR3 length: 10 amino acids. This chain's CDR3 is CSVLTGEAFF. The CDR3 bases are TGCAGCGTCCTAACAGGTGAAGCTTTCTTT.

The chain employs TRBV6-5 and TRBJ1-1, with 8 bases aligning to TRBD1. V lost 5 bases to trimming and J lost 4 bases; unmatched junction nucleotides: 6. This CDR3 has 14 amino acids. The V gene's germline CDR1 is MNHEY and CDR2 SVGAGI. The CDR3 loop is CASSQDTGGTEAFF. DNA of the CDR3: TGTGCCAGCAGTCAAGATACAGGGGGCACTGAAGCTTTCTTT.

The V gene is TRBV11-2, the J gene TRBJ2-5; D call uncertain. Between the trimmed V and J ends, which lost 1 base and 5 bases, there was a span of 8 bases. The CDR3 has 13 residues. The germline CDR1 and CDR2 sequences are SGHAT and FQNNGV. Here the CDR3 reads CASSLADMETQYF. The CDR3 coding sequence is TGTGCCAGCAGCTTAGCTGATATGGAGACCCAGTACTTC.

The chain links TRBV13 to TRBJ1-3; possible D gene TRBD1, 6 bases. The CDR3 runs 15 residues. From germline, CDR1 is PRHDT and CDR2 FYEKMQ (reference sequence). V dropped 5 bases and J dropped 0 bases, with 11 bases sitting between them. As DNA, the CDR3 is TGTGCCAGCAGCACAGGGTTACACTCTGGAAACACCATATATTTT. It yields the protein CASSTGLHSGNTIYF.

The chain recombines TRBV14 with TRBJ2-1; D might be TRBD1 (5 bases). This CDR3 has 16 amino acids. The V end was cut by 2 bases, the J end by 7 bases, with 18 bases between. Germline CDR1 and CDR2: SGHDN and FVKESK. CDR3 nucleotide sequence: TGTGCCAGCAGCCAACACCTCGAGACAGTCGGAAATGAGCAGTTCTTC. Translated: CASSQHLETVGNEQFF.

The chain joins TRBV27 to TRBJ1-4, with D maybe TRBD1 (5 bases). V gave up 7 bases and J gave up 5 bases, with 17 bases separating them. Germline CDR1 is MNHEY and CDR2 is SMNVEV (reference sequence). This CDR3 has 15 amino acids. The CDR3 here is CASTSRTKGNEKLFF. The DNA for the CDR3 is TGTGCCAGCACTTCAAGGACCAAGGGGAATGAAAAACTGTTTTTT.

The rearrangement joins TRBV19 to TRBJ1-1; the D is unclear. Trimming removed 5 bases at V and 8 bases at J, with 12 bases between. Germline V CDR1 and CDR2: LNHDA, SQIVND (reference sequence). The CDR3 consists of 12 residues. The CDR3, as DNA: TGTGCCAGTAGTTCCCTGGCCCCAGAAGCTTTCTTT. The encoded protein is CASSSLAPEAFF.

The CDR3 DNA reads TGTGCCAGCAGTTCCGGGACAGGGGCAATTAATGAAAAACTGTTTTTT. Protein product: CASSSGTGAINEKLFF. The V gene is TRBV27, the J gene TRBJ1-4, with 10 positions matching TRBD1. Trimming took 4 bases from V and 4 from J; bases not matched to a gene: 6. There are 16 residues in the CDR3. Germline lookup yields CDR1 MNHEY and CDR2 SMNVEV (reference sequence).

The rearrangement joins TRBV27 to TRBJ1-2; 8 nucleotides line up with TRBD1. Losses at the gene ends were 3 bases for V and 5 bases for J; bases not matched to a gene: 20. Germline V gene data show CDR1 as MNHEY and CDR2 as SMNVEV (reference sequence). The CDR3 is 19 amino acids. The CDR3 DNA is TGTGCCAGCAGTTTTTTCCCAAGGGACAGGTCGAGGGGGATATATGGCTACACCTTC. Its protein is CASSFFPRDRSRGIYGYTF.

The V gene is TRBV9, the J gene TRBJ2-1, with unresolved D. The length of the CDR3 is 11 residues. Germline assignment: CDR1 SGDLS and CDR2 YYNGEE. The ends were cut back, 0 bases at V and 10 bases at J, with 5 bases in the middle. CDR3 nucleotides: TGTGCCAGCAGCGTAGGTCACGAGCAGTTCTTC. Residues: CASSVGHEQFF.

The chain links TRBV6-5 to TRBJ2-2; D is ambiguous. Trimming removed 6 bases at V and 6 bases at J, with 8 bases between. CDR1 and CDR2 from the germline V gene are MNHEY and SVGAGI. The CDR3 spans 12 residues. The CDR3 DNA reads as TGTGCCAGCAGGAAGATATCCGGGGAGCTGTTTTTT. This encodes CASRKISGELFF.

Comment on this clone: Different DNA sequences within this sample yield the same CDR3. The chain carries TRBV6-1 and TRBJ1-5; D unclear. Germline CDR1 MNHNS, CDR2 SASEGT. CDR3 length equals 15 residues. Between the trimmed V and J ends, which lost 3 bases and 2 bases, there was a span of 11 bases. The CDR3 DNA follows: TGTGCCAGCAGTGACGTTAATGGAGGCAATCAGCCCCAGCATTTT. It is translated as CASSDVNGGNQPQHF.